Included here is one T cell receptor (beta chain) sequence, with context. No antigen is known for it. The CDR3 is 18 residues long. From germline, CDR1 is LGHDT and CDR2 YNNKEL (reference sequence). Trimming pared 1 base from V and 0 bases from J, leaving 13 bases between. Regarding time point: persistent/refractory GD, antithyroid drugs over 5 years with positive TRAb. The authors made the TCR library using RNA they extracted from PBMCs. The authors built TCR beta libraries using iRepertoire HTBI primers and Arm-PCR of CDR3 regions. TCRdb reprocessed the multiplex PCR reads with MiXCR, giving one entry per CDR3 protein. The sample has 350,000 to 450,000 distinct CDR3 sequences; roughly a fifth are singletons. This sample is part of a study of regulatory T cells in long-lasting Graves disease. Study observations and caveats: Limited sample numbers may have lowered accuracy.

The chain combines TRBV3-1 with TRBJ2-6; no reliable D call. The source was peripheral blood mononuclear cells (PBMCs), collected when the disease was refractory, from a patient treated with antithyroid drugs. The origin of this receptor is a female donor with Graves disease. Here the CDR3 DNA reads TGTGCCAGCAGCCAAGTTTCAGCGCCAATCTCTGGGGCCAACGTCCTGACTTTC. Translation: CASSQVSAPISGANVLTF.